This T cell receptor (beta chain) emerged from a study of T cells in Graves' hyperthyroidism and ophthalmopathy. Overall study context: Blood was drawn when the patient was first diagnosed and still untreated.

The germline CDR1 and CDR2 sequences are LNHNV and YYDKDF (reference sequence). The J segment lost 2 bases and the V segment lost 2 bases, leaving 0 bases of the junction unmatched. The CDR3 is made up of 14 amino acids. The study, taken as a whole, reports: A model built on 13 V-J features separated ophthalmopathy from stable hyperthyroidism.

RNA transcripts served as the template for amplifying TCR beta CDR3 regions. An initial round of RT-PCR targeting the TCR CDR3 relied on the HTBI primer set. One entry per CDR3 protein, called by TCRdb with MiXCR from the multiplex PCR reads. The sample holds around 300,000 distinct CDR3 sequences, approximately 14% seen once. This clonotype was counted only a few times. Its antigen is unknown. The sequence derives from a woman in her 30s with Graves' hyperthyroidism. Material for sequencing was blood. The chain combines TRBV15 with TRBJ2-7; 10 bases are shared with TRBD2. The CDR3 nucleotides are TGTGCCACCAGCAGAACTAGCGGGGCCTACGAGCAGTACTTC. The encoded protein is CATSRTSGAYEQYF.